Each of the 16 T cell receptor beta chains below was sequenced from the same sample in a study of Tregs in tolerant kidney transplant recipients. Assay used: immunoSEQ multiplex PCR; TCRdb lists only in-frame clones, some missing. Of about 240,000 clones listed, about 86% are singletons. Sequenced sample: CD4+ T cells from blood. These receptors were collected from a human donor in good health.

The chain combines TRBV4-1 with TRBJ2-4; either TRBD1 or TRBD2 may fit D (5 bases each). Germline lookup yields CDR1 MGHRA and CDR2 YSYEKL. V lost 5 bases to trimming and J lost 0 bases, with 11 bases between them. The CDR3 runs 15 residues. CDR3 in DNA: TGCGCCAGCAGCGCTACCGGGACAGCCAAAAACATTCAGTACTTC. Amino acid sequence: CASSATGTAKNIQYF.

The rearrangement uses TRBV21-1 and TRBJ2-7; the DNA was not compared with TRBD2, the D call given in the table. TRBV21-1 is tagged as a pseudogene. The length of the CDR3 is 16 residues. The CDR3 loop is CASSKGIGGGNYEQYF. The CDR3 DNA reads TGTGCCAGCAGCAAAGGAATAGGCGGGGGGAACTACGAGCAGTACTTC.

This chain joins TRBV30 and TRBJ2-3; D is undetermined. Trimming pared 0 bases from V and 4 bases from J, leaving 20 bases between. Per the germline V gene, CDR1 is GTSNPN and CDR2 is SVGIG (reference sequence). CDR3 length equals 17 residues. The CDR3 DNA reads TGTGCCTGGAGTGTGAGGTCCGCATTGGTAAGGGCAGATACGCAGTATTTT. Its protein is CAWSVRSALVRADTQYF.

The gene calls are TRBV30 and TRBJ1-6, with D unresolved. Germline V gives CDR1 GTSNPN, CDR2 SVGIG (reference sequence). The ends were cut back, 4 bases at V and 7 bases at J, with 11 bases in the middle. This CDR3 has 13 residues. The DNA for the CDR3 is TGTGCCTGGACAGGTGGATTAAATTCACCCCTCCACTTT. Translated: CAWTGGLNSPLHF.

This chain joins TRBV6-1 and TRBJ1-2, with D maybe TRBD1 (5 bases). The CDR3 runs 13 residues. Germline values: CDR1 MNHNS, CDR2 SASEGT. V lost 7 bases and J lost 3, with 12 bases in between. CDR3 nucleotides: TGTGCCAGCAAATCGGCGACAGACTATGGCTACACCTTC. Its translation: CASKSATDYGYTF.

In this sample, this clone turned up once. Here the CDR3 DNA reads TGTGCCAGCAGCCTCCCCCGAGCCCTGAGCTCCTACAATGAGCAGTTCTTC. Translation: CASSLPRALSSYNEQFF. The chain links TRBV7-6 to TRBJ2-1; no definite D call. The V and J ends lost 5 bases and 0 bases respectively, with 17 bases between them. The CDR3 loop spans 17 amino acids. Germline V gene data show CDR1 as SGHVS and CDR2 as FNYEAQ. The full variable domain, in which reference TRBV7-6 and TRBJ2-1 provide the parts outside the CDR3, is GAGVSQSPRYKVTKRGQDVALRCDPISGHVSLYWYRQALGQGPEFLTYFNYEAQQDKSGLPNDRFSAERPEGSISTLTIQRTEQRDSAMYRCASSLPRALSSYNEQFFGPGTRLTVL.

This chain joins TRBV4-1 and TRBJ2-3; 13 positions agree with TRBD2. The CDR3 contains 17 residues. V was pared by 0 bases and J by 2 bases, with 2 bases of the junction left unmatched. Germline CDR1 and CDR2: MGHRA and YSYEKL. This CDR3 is CASSQDGTSGNTDTQYF. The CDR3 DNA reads TGCGCCAGCAGCCAAGACGGGACTAGCGGGAACACAGATACGCAGTATTTT.

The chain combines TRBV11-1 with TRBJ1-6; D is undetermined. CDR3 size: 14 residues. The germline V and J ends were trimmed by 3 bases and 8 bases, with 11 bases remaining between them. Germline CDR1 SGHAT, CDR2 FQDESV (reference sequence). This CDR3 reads CASSFRLLDSPLHF. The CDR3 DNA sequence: TGTGCCAGCAGCTTCCGACTCTTGGATTCACCCCTCCACTTT.

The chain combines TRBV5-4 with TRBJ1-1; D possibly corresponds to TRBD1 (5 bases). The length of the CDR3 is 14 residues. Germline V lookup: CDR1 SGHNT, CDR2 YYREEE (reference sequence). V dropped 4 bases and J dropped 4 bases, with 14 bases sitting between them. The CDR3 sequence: CASSPISDSTEAFF. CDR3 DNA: TGTGCCAGCAGCCCAATTTCCGACAGCACTGAAGCTTTCTTT. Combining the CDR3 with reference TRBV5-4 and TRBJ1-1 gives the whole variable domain ETGVTQSPTHLIKTRGQQVTLRCSSQSGHNTVSWYQQALGQGPQFIFQYYREEENGRGNFPPRFSGLQFPNYSSELNVNALELDDSALYLCASSPISDSTEAFFGQGTRLTVV.

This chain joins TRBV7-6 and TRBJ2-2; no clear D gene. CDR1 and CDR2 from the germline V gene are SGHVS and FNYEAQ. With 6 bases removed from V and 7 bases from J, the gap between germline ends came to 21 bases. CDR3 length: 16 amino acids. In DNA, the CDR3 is TGTGCCAGCAGTTACGGGTTTCCCCCTCGCGTCGGGGAGCTGTTTTTT. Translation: CASSYGFPPRVGELFF.

CDR3 sequence reads: CASSLSQSYGYTF. The CDR3 bases are TGCGCCAGCAGCTTATCACAGTCCTATGGCTACACCTTC. This sequence joins TRBV5-1 and TRBJ1-2; D gene uncertain. This CDR3 spans 13 amino acids. Germline CDR1 reads SGHRS; CDR2 reads YFSETQ. Trimming pared 2 bases from V and 4 bases from J, leaving 9 bases between.

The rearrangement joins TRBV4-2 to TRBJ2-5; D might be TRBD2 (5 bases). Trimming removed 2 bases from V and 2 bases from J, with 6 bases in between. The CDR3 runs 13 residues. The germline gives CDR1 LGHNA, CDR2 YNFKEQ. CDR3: CASSQRLQETQYF. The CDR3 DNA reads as TGTGCCAGCAGCCAACGACTACAAGAGACCCAGTACTTC.

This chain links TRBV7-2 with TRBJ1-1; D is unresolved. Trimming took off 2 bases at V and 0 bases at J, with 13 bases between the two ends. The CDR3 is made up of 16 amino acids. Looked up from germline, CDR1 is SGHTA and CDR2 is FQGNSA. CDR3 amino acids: CASSLMWGQLNTEAFF. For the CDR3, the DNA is TGTGCCAGCAGCTTAATGTGGGGTCAACTGAACACTGAAGCTTTCTTT.

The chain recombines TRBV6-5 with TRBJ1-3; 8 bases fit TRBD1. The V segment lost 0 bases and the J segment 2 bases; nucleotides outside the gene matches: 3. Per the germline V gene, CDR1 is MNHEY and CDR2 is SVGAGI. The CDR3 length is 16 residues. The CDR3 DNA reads TGTGCCAGCAGTTACTCGGACAGGGTCACTGGAAACACCATATATTTT. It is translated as CASSYSDRVTGNTIYF.

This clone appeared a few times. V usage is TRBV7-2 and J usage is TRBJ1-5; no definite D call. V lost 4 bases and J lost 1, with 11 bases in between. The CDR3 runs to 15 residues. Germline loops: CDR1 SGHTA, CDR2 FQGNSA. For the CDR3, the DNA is TGTGCCAGCAGCTCCAGCGGGCGGAGCAATCAGCCCCAGCATTTT. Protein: CASSSSGRSNQPQHF.

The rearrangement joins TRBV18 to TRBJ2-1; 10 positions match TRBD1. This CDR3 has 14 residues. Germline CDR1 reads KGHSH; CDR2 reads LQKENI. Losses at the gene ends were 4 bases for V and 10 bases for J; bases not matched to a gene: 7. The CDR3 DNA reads TGTGCCAGCTCACACGGGGACAGGGGCGCCGAGCAGTTCTTC. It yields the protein CASSHGDRGAEQFF.